Sequencing of this TCR beta chain was carried out in a study of low-dose radiotherapy and immunotherapy resistance in tumors (dated by TCRdb to 2022 to 2024). Regarding the complete study: In Cohort 1, 0.5 Gy per fraction was delivered every 2 weeks, and a total PTV dose of 6.5 Gy was prescribed. Cohort 2 received 1 Gy per fraction every two weeks, with a total of 13 Gy over 26 weeks. Patients were given nivolumab as a 240 mg flat dose every two weeks and ipilimumab at 1 mg/kg every six weeks, with both drugs delivered intravenously. Intravenous cyclophosphamide at 200 mg/m2 was administered every two weeks, one day ahead of each radiation and immunotherapy administration. Patients took aspirin 300 mg orally once daily for four cycles, starting on cycle 1 day 1. No randomization into treatment groups was done for the people taking part in the trial. The translational analysis covered eight patients: three from the first dose cohort and the first five from the second dose cohort.

The time point label on this specimen signifies: before trial treatment. Donors were enrolled in RACIN, a single-arm phase I dose-escalation trial combining nivolumab, ipilimumab, aspirin, low-dose cyclophosphamide and low-dose radiotherapy. Eligible patients had advanced, TIL-negative solid tumors. V and J lose 2 bases and 7 bases, and a span of 9 bases separates them. Taken from the germline V gene, the CDR1 and CDR2 loops are MDHEN and SYDVKM. The CDR3, from cysteine to phenylalanine, totals 13 residues. Only the CDR3 DNA stays, 39 bases, in frame from base 1. This clonotype was detected many times. The antigen it binds to is not known. Base qualities are not recorded, but no much larger clone differs from it by a single base. Sequencing relied on an Illumina HiSeq 2500. First-strand cDNA was synthesized using Superscript III and a set of TRAV- and TRBV-specific primers, so that both TCRalpha and TCRbeta chains were covered. TCRs were amplified with Phusion for around 20 PCR cycles, with a constant-region primer paired with the adapter attached to the V primers. The MessageAmp II aRNA Amplification Kit was used to amplify the isolated mRNA, with in vitro transcription run for roughly 15 hours at 37 degrees C. The Dynabeads mRNA DIRECT Purification Kit was used to isolate mRNA for TCR sequencing. Indexed Illumina adapters were added in a second Phusion PCR of roughly 25 cycles, and the PCR products were purified with AMPure XP beads. As for the original processing: Using custom Perl scripts, TCR sequences that encoded the same protein were pooled, out-of-frame sequences were dropped, and the abundance of each clonotype was calculated. Any TCR sequence supported by only a single read was excluded from analysis. The metrics used to describe the repertoires included Shannon entropy, Gini index, clonality, richness, and the frequency of TCRs shared between repertoires. The public sequencing data were trimmed at Q25 with fastp and processed into clonotypes with MiXCR by TCRdb, which kept only in-frame beta chains. Rows matching on CDR3 protein sequence are summarized as one entry with the most common DNA and genes. It is TCRdb's table, rather than the study itself, that gives the V and J calls and clone size. This sample holds fewer than 90,000 distinct CDR3 sequences; about a third were observed only once. The ten biggest clones cover around 10% of the sample.

The sequence links TRBV28 to TRBJ1-5; the D gene assignment is ambiguous. Sequences were derived from PBMCs, sampled before treatment. The receptor comes from a female donor with ovarian cancer. CDR3 reads: CASSLRGYQPQHF. The DNA is TGTGCCAGCAGTTTACGAGGTTACCAGCCCCAGCATTTT.